This is a list of T cell receptor beta chains from one sample in a study of blood T cell repertoires in COVID-19. Generated by immunoSEQ multiplex PCR, the TCRdb table keeps only in-frame clones and is missing some. In the table there are 150,000 to 200,000 clones, roughly 88% of which are singletons. The sample taken for sequencing was peripheral blood. Every receptor here comes from a man in his 60s with acute or convalescent COVID-19. Both conserved end residues are trimmed from each CDR3. The order of the fields is V gene, J gene, clone size, CDR3 protein. Size values are once, few and many counts, or a class for expanded clones, and some rows have none.

V gene: TRBV27; J gene: TRBJ2-7; clone size: -; CDR3 protein: ASSHRRGKEGEQY
V gene: TRBV24-1; J gene: TRBJ2-5; clone size: -; CDR3 protein: ATSDHQEFRETQY
V gene: TRBV25-1; J gene: TRBJ1-1; clone size: -; CDR3 protein: ASTGSSSEAF
V gene: TRBV5-4; J gene: TRBJ2-5; clone size: once; CDR3 protein: ASSTTSGGDTQY
V gene: TRBV9; J gene: TRBJ2-2; clone size: -; CDR3 protein: ASNPHGTSVANTGELF
V gene: TRBV14; J gene: TRBJ1-5; clone size: -; CDR3 protein: AIEGVNQPQH
V gene: TRBV27; J gene: TRBJ2-2; clone size: few; CDR3 protein: ASSLYGFEVTGELF
V gene: TRBV28; J gene: TRBJ2-7; clone size: -; CDR3 protein: ASSFGRGTGSYLEQY
V gene: TRBV5-1; J gene: TRBJ2-3; clone size: -; CDR3 protein: ASASGRATDTQY
V gene: TRBV18; J gene: TRBJ2-3; clone size: -; CDR3 protein: ASSPKGATDTQY
V gene: TRBV29-1; J gene: TRBJ1-2; clone size: -; CDR3 protein: SVEEDRTGINYGYT
V gene: TRBV28; J gene: TRBJ1-1; clone size: once; CDR3 protein: ASSPGQVNTEAF
V gene: TRBV3-1/TRBV3-2; J gene: TRBJ2-3; clone size: -; CDR3 protein: ASSPSGRWTDTQY
V gene: TRBV19; J gene: TRBJ2-7; clone size: -; CDR3 protein: ASSIASDRSYEQY
V gene: TRBV4-3; J gene: TRBJ2-1; clone size: -; CDR3 protein: ASSQEWANNEQF
V gene: TRBV7-2; J gene: TRBJ2-3; clone size: -; CDR3 protein: ASSSRWGADTQY
V gene: TRBV7-2; J gene: TRBJ1-2; clone size: -; CDR3 protein: ASSLAVTATSNYGYT
V gene: TRBV9; J gene: TRBJ2-7; clone size: -; CDR3 protein: ASSVGTGWGIGASEQY
V gene: TRBV7-8; J gene: TRBJ2-7; clone size: once; CDR3 protein: ASSYDSWEGSGIAYEQY
V gene: TRBV5-6; J gene: TRBJ2-2; clone size: -; CDR3 protein: ASSPKDGSGELF
V gene: TRBV27; J gene: TRBJ1-6; clone size: -; CDR3 protein: ASSLRAQGVSPLH
V gene: TRBV29-1; J gene: TRBJ2-3; clone size: -; CDR3 protein: SVEGQISTDTQY
V gene: TRBV12-5; J gene: TRBJ2-2; clone size: -; CDR3 protein: ASGIASGELF